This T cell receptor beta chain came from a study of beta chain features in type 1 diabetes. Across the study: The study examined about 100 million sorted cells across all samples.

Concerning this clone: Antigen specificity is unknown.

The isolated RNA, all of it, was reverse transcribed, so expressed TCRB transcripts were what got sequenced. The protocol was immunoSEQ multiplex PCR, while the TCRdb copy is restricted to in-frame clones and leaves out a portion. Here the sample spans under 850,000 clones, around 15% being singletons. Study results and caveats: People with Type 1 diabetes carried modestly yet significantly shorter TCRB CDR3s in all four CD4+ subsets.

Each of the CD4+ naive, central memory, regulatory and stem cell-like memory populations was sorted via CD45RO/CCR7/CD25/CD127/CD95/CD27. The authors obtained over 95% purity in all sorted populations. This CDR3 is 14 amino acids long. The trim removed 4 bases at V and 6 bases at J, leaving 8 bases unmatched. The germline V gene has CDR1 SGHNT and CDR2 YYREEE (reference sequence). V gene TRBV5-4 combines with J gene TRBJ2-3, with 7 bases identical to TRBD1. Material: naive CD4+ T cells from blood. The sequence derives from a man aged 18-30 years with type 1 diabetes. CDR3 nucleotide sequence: TGTGCCAGCAGCCCCCCAGGGGGTGGCGATACGCAGTATTTT. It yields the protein CASSPPGGGDTQYF.